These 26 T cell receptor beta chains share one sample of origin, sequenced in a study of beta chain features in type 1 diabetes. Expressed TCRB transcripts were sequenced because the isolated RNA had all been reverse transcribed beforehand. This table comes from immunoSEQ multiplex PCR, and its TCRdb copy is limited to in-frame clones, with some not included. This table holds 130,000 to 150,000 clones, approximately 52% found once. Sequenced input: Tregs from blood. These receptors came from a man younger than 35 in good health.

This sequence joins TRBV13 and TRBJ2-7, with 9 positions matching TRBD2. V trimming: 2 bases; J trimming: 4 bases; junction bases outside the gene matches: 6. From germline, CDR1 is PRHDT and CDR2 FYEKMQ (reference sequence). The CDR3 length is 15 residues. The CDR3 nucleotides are TGTGCCAGCAGCTTACGCGGGAGGGCCTATTACGAGCAGTACTTC. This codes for CASSLRGRAYYEQYF. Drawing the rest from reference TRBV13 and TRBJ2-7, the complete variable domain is AAGVIQSPRHLIKEKRETATLKCYPIPRHDTVYWYQQGPGQDPQFLISFYEKMQSDKGSIPDRFSAQQFSDYHSELNMSSLELGDSALYFCASSLRGRAYYEQYFGPGTRLTVT.

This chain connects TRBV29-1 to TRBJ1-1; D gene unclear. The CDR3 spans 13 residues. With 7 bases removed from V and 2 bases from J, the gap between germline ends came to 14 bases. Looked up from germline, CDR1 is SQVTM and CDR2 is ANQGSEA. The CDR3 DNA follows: TGCAGCGCCAGGTGGCAGGTAAACACTGAAGCTTTCTTT. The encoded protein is CSARWQVNTEAFF.

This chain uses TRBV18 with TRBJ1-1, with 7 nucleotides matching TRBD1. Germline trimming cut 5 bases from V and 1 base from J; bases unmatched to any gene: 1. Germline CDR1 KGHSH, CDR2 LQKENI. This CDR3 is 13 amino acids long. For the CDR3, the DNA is TGTGCCAGCTCAGGACAGGCGAACACTGAAGCTTTCTTT. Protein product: CASSGQANTEAFF.

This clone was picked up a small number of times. CDR3 amino acids: CASSLVKPSEAFF. The DNA of the CDR3 is TGTGCCAGCAGCTTAGTTAAGCCTTCAGAAGCTTTCTTT. The chain has TRBV7-9 and TRBJ1-1; no clear D gene. Germline V lookup: CDR1 SEHNR, CDR2 FQNEAQ (reference sequence). The germline V and J ends were trimmed by 1 base and 8 bases, with 11 bases remaining between them. The CDR3 extends over 13 amino acids.

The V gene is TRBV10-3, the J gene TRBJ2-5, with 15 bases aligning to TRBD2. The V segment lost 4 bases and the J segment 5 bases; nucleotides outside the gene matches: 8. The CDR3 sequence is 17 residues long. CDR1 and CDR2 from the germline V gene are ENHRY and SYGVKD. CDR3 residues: CAISAGLAGGGDETQYF. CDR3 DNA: TGTGCCATCAGTGCGGGACTAGCGGGAGGAGGGGACGAGACCCAGTACTTC.

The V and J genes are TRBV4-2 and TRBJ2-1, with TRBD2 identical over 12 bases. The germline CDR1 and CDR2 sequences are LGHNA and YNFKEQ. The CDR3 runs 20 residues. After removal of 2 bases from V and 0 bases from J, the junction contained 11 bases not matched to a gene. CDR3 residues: CASSQPGLAGALSSYNEQFF. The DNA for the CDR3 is TGTGCCAGCAGCCAACCGGGACTAGCGGGCGCCCTGAGCTCCTACAATGAGCAGTTCTTC.

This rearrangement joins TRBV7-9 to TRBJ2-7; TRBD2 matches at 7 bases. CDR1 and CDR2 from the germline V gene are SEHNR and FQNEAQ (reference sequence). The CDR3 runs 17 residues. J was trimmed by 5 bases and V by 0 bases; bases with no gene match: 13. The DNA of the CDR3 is TGTGCCAGCAGCTTAGCAGTCGCGTCTAGCGGTCCCAACGAGCAGTACTTC. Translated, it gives CASSLAVASSGPNEQYF. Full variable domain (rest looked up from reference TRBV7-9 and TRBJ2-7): DTGVSQNPRHKITKRGQNVTFRCDPISEHNRLYWYRQTLGQGPEFLTYFQNEAQLEKSRLLSDRFSAERPKGSFSTLEIQRTEQGDSAMYLCASSLAVASSGPNEQYFGPGTRLTVT.

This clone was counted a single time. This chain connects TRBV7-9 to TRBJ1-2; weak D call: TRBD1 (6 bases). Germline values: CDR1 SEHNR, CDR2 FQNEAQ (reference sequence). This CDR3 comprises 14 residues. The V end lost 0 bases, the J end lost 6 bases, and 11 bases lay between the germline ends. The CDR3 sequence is CASSLASGGHGYTF. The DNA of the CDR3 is TGTGCCAGCAGCTTAGCCTCGGGGGGGCATGGCTACACCTTC.

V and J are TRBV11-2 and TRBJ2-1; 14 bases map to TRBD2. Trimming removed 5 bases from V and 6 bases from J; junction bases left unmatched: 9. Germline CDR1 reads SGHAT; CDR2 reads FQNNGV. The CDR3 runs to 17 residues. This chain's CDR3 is CASSPRLAGGGSNEQFF. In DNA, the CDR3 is TGTGCCAGCAGCCCGCGACTAGCGGGAGGGGGTTCCAATGAGCAGTTCTTC.

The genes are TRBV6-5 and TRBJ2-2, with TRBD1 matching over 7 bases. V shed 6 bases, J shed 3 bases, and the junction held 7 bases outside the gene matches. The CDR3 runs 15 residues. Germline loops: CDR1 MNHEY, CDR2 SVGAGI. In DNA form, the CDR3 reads TGTGCCAGCAGACGTGGGACAGCTTACACCGGGGAGCTGTTTTTT. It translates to CASRRGTAYTGELFF.

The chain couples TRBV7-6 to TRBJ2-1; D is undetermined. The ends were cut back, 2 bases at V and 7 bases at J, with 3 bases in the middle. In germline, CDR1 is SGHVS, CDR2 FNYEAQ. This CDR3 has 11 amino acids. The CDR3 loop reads CASSLINEQFF. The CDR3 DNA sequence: TGTGCCAGCAGCTTAATAAATGAGCAGTTCTTC.

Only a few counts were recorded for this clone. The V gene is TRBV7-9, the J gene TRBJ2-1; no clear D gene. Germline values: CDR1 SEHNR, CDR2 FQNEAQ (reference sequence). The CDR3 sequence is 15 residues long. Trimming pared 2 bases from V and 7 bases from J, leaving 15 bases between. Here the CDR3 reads CASSLIRGGYNEQFF. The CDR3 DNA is TGTGCCAGCAGCTTAATAAGAGGTGGATATAATGAGCAGTTCTTC.

CDR3 nucleotides: TGTGCCTGGAGTGGAGATCCCGGGGAGCTGTTTTTT. Encoded protein: CAWSGDPGELFF. The chain links TRBV30 to TRBJ2-2; D ambiguous. V shed 1 base and J shed 6 bases, with 6 bases lying between them. The length of the CDR3 is 12 residues. Germline V gene sequence: CDR1 GTSNPN, CDR2 SVGIG (reference sequence).

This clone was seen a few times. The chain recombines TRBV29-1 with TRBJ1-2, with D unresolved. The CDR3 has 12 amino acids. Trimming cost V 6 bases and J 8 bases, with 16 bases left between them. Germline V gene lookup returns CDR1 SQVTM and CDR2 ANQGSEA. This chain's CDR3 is CSVYPPGSGYTF. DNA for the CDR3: TGCAGCGTGTACCCGCCCGGGTCCGGCTACACCTTC.

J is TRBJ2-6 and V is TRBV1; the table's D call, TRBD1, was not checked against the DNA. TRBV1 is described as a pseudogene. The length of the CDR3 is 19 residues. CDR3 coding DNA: TGCACCAGCAGCGAACGACAGGGGCCGCCAGGTGCTGGGGCCAACGTCCTGACTTTC. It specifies CTSSERQGPPGAGANVLTF.

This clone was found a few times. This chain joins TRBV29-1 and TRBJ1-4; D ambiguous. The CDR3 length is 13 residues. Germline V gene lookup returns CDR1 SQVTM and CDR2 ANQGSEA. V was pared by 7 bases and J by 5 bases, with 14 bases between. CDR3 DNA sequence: TGCAGCGCCCGGCCTGGAGGAAATGAAAAACTGTTTTTT. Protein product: CSARPGGNEKLFF.

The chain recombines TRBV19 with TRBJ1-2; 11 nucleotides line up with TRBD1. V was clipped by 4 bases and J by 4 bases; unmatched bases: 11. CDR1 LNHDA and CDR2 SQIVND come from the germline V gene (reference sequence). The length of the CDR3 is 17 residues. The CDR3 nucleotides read TGTGCCAGTAGTACCTACTTTACCGGGACAGGGGGCTATGGCTACACCTTC. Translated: CASSTYFTGTGGYGYTF.

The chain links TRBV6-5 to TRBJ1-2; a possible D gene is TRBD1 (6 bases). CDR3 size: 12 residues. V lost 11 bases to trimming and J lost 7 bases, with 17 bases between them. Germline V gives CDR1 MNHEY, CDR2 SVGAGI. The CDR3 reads CALGGGAFGYTF. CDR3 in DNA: TGTGCCCTTGGCGGGGGGGCCTTTGGCTACACCTTC.

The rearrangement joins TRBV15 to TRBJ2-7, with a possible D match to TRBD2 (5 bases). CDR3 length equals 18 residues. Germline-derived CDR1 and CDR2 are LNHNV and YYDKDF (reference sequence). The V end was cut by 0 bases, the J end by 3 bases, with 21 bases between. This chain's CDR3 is CATSRDSFGVRELYEQYF. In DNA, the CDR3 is TGTGCCACCAGCAGAGATAGTTTTGGGGTAAGGGAGCTCTACGAGCAGTACTTC.

The CDR3 DNA reads as TGTGCCAGCAGCACCCAGACAGGGGGCCAATACAATGAGCAGTTCTTC. It encodes CASSTQTGGQYNEQFF. V is TRBV7-2 and J is TRBJ2-1, with 10 bases matching TRBD1. The CDR3 runs 16 residues. The ends lost 5 bases at V and 4 bases at J; junction bases unmatched: 8. Germline CDR1 and CDR2: SGHTA and FQGNSA.

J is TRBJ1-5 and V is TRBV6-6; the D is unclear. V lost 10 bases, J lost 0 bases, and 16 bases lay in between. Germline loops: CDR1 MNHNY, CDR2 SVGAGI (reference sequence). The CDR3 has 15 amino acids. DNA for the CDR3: TGTGCCACCCACCGGGGAGGATATAGCAATCAGCCCCAGCATTTT. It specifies CATHRGGYSNQPQHF.

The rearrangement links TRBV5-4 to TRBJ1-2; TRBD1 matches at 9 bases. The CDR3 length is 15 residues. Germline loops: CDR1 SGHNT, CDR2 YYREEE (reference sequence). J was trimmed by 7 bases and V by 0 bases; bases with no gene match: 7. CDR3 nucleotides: TGTGCCAGCAGCTTGGCCGGACAGGGGAGTTTTGGCTACACCTTC. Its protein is CASSLAGQGSFGYTF.

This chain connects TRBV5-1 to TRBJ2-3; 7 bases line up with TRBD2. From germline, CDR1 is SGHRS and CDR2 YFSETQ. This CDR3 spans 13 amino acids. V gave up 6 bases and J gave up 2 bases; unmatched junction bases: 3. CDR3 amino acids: CASIAGDTDTQYF. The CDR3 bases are TGCGCCAGCATCGCGGGGGACACAGATACGCAGTATTTT. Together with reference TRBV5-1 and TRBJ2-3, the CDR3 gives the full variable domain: KAGVTQTPRYLIKTRGQQVTLSCSPISGHRSVSWYQQTPGQGLQFLFEYFSETQRNKGNFPGRFSGRQFSNSRSEMNVSTLELGDSALYLCASIAGDTDTQYFGPGTRLTVL.

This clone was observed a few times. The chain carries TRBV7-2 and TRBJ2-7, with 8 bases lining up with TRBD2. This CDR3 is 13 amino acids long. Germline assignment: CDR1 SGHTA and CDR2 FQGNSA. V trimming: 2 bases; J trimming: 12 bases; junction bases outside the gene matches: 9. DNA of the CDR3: TGTGCCAGCAGCTTAAACGGGAGGGCGGGGTTGTACTTC. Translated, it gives CASSLNGRAGLYF.

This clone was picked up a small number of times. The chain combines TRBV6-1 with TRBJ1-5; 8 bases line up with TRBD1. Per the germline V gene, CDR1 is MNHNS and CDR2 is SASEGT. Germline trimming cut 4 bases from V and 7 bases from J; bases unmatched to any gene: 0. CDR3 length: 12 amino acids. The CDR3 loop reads CASSAGGQPQHF. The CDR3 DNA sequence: TGTGCCAGCAGTGCAGGGGGCCAGCCCCAGCATTTT.

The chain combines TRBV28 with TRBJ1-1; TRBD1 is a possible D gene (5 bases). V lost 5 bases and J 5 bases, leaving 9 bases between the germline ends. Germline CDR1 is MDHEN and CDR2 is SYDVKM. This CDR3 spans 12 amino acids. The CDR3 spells CASSLDRTEAFF. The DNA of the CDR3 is TGTGCCAGCAGTCTAGACAGAACTGAAGCTTTCTTT.